Listed here are 24 T cell receptor beta chains from one sample, sequenced in a study of regulatory T cells in long-lasting Graves disease. For TCR beta, libraries came from iRepertoire HTBI primers and Arm-PCR of CDR3 regions. TCRdb reanalysed the multiplex PCR reads using MiXCR and keeps one entry per CDR3 protein. The table records more than 450,000 distinct CDR3 sequences, 15% to 20% of them present only once. Indicated time point: newly diagnosed GD, antithyroid drugs for less than 3 months. The TCR library was made from RNA that had been extracted from PBMCs in TRIzol. The same data also went into a second study, on T cells in Graves' hyperthyroidism and ophthalmopathy.

The sequenced sample was peripheral blood mononuclear cells (PBMCs), obtained at new diagnosis, from a patient treated with antithyroid drugs. Source of these receptors: a middle-aged man with Graves disease.

A note on this clonotype: A junction boundary mismatches the germline segment, possibly from a read error. The chain employs TRBV7-9 and TRBJ2-7; 7 bases align to TRBD2. The germline CDR1 and CDR2 sequences are SEHNR and FQNEAQ (reference sequence). The CDR3 is made up of 16 amino acids. The CDR3 spells CASSSPWTRPSYERYF. CDR3 nucleotide sequence: TGTGCCAGCAGCTCACCTTGGACTAGACCTTCCTACGAGCGGTACTTC.

This clonotype has at least ten counts. DNA of the CDR3: TGTGCCAGCTCACCATGGCTAGCCCACGAGCAGTACTTC. It specifies CASSPWLAHEQYF. The chain combines TRBV18 with TRBJ2-7; tentative D call: TRBD2 (5 bases). Germline V gene sequence: CDR1 KGHSH, CDR2 LQKENI. The CDR3 is 13 amino acids. Trimming took 2 bases from V and 5 from J, leaving 10 bases between them. Based on the CDR3 plus reference TRBV18 and TRBJ2-7, the full variable domain is NAGVMQNPRHLVRRRGQEARLRCSPMKGHSHVYWYRQLPEEGLKFMVYLQKENIIDESGMPKERFSAEFPKEGPSILRIQQVVRGDSAAYFCASSPWLAHEQYFGPGTRLTVT.

This clonotype was counted only a few times. CDR3 sequence (DNA): TGTGCCAGTAGTATAGATCTCCCAACCGGGACCGCCTACAATGAGCAGTTCTTC. Its protein is CASSIDLPTGTAYNEQFF. This chain links TRBV19 with TRBJ2-1, with D possibly being TRBD1 or TRBD2 (5 bases each). The CDR3 sequence is 18 residues long. Trimming took off 0 bases at V and 2 bases at J, with 17 bases between the two ends. Germline V gene sequence: CDR1 LNHDA, CDR2 SQIVND (reference sequence).

The rearrangement links TRBV5-1 to TRBJ1-2; D perhaps matches TRBD1 (5 bases). CDR1 is SGHRS and CDR2 is YFSETQ in the germline V gene. With 3 bases removed from V and 0 bases from J, the gap between germline ends came to 9 bases. CDR3 length: 14 amino acids. This chain's CDR3 is CASSWDGANYGYTF. CDR3 in DNA: TGCGCCAGCAGCTGGGACGGAGCTAACTATGGCTACACCTTC.

This clonotype turned up a few times. V gene TRBV5-1 combines with J gene TRBJ2-5; the D is unclear. V shed 4 bases and J shed 7 bases, with 8 bases lying between them. CDR1 is SGHRS and CDR2 is YFSETQ in the germline V gene. The CDR3 loop spans 11 amino acids. In nucleotides, the CDR3 is TGCGCCAGCAGCCTCAATGGGACCCAGTACTTC. Its translation is CASSLNGTQYF.

This clonotype was seen ten or more times. The rearrangement uses TRBV11-2 and TRBJ1-2; D may be TRBD1 (6 bases). Germline V gives CDR1 SGHAT, CDR2 FQNNGV. The CDR3 has 14 amino acids. V shed 5 bases and J shed 1 base, with 11 bases lying between them. The CDR3: CASSPRGVNYGYTF. The CDR3 nucleotides are TGTGCCAGCAGCCCTAGGGGGGTTAACTATGGCTACACCTTC.

The sample holds many counts of this clonotype. The chain couples TRBV5-1 to TRBJ2-6; TRBD1 is a possible D gene (5 bases). Trimming shortened V by 7 bases and J by 2 bases, and 10 bases separated the two germline ends. The CDR3 runs to 14 residues. Germline loops: CDR1 SGHRS, CDR2 YFSETQ. For the CDR3, the DNA is TGCGCCAGCTCCAGGGTTCCTGGGGCCAACGTCCTGACTTTC. This translates into CASSRVPGANVLTF.

On this clonotype itself: This may be a read error, as it is one base from a much larger clone. The gene calls are TRBV20-1 and TRBJ2-7, with TRBD2 identical over 10 bases. This CDR3 comprises 14 residues. Per germline, CDR1 DFQATT and CDR2 SNEGSKA (reference sequence). The DNA of the CDR3 is TGCAGCACAACAGCGGGAGGGCTTTACAATGAGCAGTACTTC. This sequence encodes CSTTAGGLYNEQYF.

This clonotype was detected only a few times. The genes are TRBV5-1 and TRBJ1-6; 9 nucleotides agree with TRBD1. The V gene end was trimmed by 6 bases and the J gene end by 10 bases; junction bases not matched to a gene: 11. The germline gives CDR1 SGHRS, CDR2 YFSETQ. The CDR3 length is 15 residues. The CDR3 protein is CASNPVPGQGSPLHF. Written as DNA, the CDR3 is TGCGCCAGCAACCCGGTCCCGGGACAGGGATCACCCCTCCACTTT.

This clonotype was seen many times. This chain joins TRBV20-1 and TRBJ2-7; 10 nucleotides agree with TRBD1. V gave up 6 bases and J gave up 3 bases; unmatched junction bases: 8. The V gene's germline CDR1 is DFQATT and CDR2 SNEGSKA (reference sequence). CDR3 length: 14 residues. Here the CDR3 reads CSAPGQGLLYEQYF. DNA of the CDR3: TGCAGTGCGCCGGGACAGGGGCTCCTCTACGAGCAGTACTTC.

This clonotype was detected many times. This sequence joins TRBV2 and TRBJ2-2, with D possibly being TRBD2 (7 bases). V was shortened by 5 bases and J by 0 bases, with 19 bases between the two germline ends. The CDR3 is 18 residues long. Looked up from germline, CDR1 is SNHLY and CDR2 is FYNNEI. The CDR3 DNA is TGTGCCAGCAGTTTGCCAATTTGGGGGGGCGCGAACACCGGGGAGCTGTTTTTT. Residues: CASSLPIWGGANTGELFF. Full variable domain (missing parts from reference TRBV2 and TRBJ2-2): EPEVTQTPSHQVTQMGQEVILRCVPISNHLYFYWYRQILGQKVEFLVSFYNNEISEKSEIFDDQFSVERPDGSNFTLKIRSTKLEDSAMYFCASSLPIWGGANTGELFFGEGSRLTVL.

This clonotype was seen many times. The chain has TRBV18 and TRBJ1-5; D not certain. With 2 bases removed from V and 2 bases from J, the gap between germline ends came to 10 bases. This CDR3 is built from 15 residues. CDR1 KGHSH and CDR2 LQKENI come from the germline V gene. The CDR3 region has the DNA TGTGCCAGCTCACCATCTAACACCGGCAATCAGCCCCAGCATTTT. This sequence encodes CASSPSNTGNQPQHF.

This clonotype was counted between two and nine times. The chain links TRBV7-3 to TRBJ2-3; 12 bases align to TRBD2. Germline CDR1 and CDR2: SGHTA and FQGTGA. The CDR3 is 17 amino acids. Germline trimming cut 5 bases from V and 4 bases from J; bases unmatched to any gene: 10. The CDR3 sequence: CASSQGTSGSGPDTQYF. The CDR3 DNA reads TGTGCCAGCAGCCAAGGGACTAGCGGGTCGGGGCCAGATACGCAGTATTTT.

The chain couples TRBV14 to TRBJ1-2, with D hard to call. V was trimmed by 0 bases and J by 4 bases, leaving 6 bases between them. The germline CDR1 and CDR2 sequences are SGHDN and FVKESK. The CDR3 spans 13 residues. CDR3 loop: CASSQDYSYGYTF. In DNA, the CDR3 is TGTGCCAGCAGCCAAGATTACAGCTATGGCTACACCTTC.

This clonotype was counted between two and nine times. A much larger clone lies a single base off, so this may be a read error. The V gene is TRBV11-1, the J gene TRBJ1-1; 8 bases are shared with TRBD1. This CDR3 is 16 amino acids long. CDR1 is SGHAT and CDR2 is FQDESV in the germline V gene (reference sequence). CDR3 nucleotides: TGTGCCGGCAGTCACCCCGTTGGACAGGGTTACACTGAAGCTTTCTTT. Protein sequence: CAGSHPVGQGYTEAFF. The complete variable domain, with remaining parts taken from reference TRBV11-1 and TRBJ1-1, reads EAEVAQSPRYKITEKSQAVAFWCDPISGHATLYWYRQILGQGPELLVQFQDESVVDDSQLPKDRFSAERLKGVDSTLKIQPAELGDSAMYLCAGSHPVGQGYTEAFFGQGTRLTVV.

This chain connects TRBV15 to TRBJ1-4; 7 bases align to TRBD1. This CDR3 is built from 14 residues. Germline-derived CDR1 and CDR2 are LNHNV and YYDKDF (reference sequence). J lost 12 bases, V lost 0 bases, and 7 bases had no gene match. The CDR3 is CATSRDQGDSELFF. The CDR3 DNA reads TGTGCCACCAGCAGAGATCAGGGGGACTCGGAACTGTTTTTT.

This clonotype was counted at least ten times. The rearrangement uses TRBV20-1 and TRBJ1-1; weak D call: TRBD1 (5 bases). This CDR3 spans 12 amino acids. V lost 5 bases and J lost 5, with 12 bases in between. Per the germline V gene, CDR1 is DFQATT and CDR2 is SNEGSKA (reference sequence). The CDR3 spells CSADTGGTEAFF. DNA of the CDR3: TGCAGTGCTGATACTGGGGGGACTGAAGCTTTCTTT.

The V call is TRBV27, the J call TRBJ2-1; 10 bases line up with TRBD2. Germline V lookup: CDR1 MNHEY, CDR2 SMNVEV (reference sequence). The CDR3 has 14 residues. J gave up 6 bases and V 4 bases, and 3 bases lay outside the gene matches. This CDR3 reads CASSSSSGSNEQFF. In DNA, the CDR3 is TGTGCCAGCAGTTCCTCTAGCGGGAGCAATGAGCAGTTCTTC.

This clonotype appeared many times. The V gene is TRBV12-3 or TRBV12-4, the J gene TRBJ2-6; D possibly corresponds to TRBD1 (5 bases). The CDR3 contains 16 residues. Deletions cut 4 bases from V and 0 bases from J, with 10 bases between. The CDR3 DNA follows: TGTGCCAGCAGTTCACAGGCAAGCTCTGGGGCCAACGTCCTGACTTTC. This sequence encodes CASSSQASSGANVLTF.

This clonotype has ten or more counts. The chain employs TRBV11-3 and TRBJ2-1; D remains ambiguous. The CDR3 consists of 12 residues. Trimming left V 5 bases short and J 5 bases short, with 7 bases between. Germline V gene lookup returns CDR1 SGHNT and CDR2 YENEEA. DNA of the CDR3: TGTGCCAGCAGCCGTTTCGACAATGAGCAGTTCTTC. This encodes CASSRFDNEQFF.

The gene calls are TRBV28 and TRBJ2-3; 10 positions agree with TRBD1. Germline CDR1 and CDR2: MDHEN and SYDVKM. Trimming cost V 4 bases and J 4 bases; bases outside gene matches: 8. The CDR3 contains 16 residues. CDR3 residues: CASSYPGTGEADTQYF. The CDR3, as DNA: TGTGCCAGCAGTTATCCGGGGACAGGGGAGGCAGATACGCAGTATTTT.

This clonotype was counted only a few times. This chain uses TRBV11-2 with TRBJ1-2; tentative D call: TRBD1 (5 bases). Trimming removed 1 base at V and 3 bases at J, with 18 bases between. CDR3 size: 17 residues. The V gene's germline CDR1 is SGHAT and CDR2 FQNNGV. CDR3 residues: CASSLGRRGRTDYGYTF. The CDR3 bases are TGTGCCAGCAGCTTAGGACGCCGGGGCAGAACAGACTATGGCTACACCTTC.

The chain recombines TRBV6-5 with TRBJ1-4, with a tentative D call TRBD1 (5 bases). CDR1 is MNHEY, CDR2 SVGAGI, per germline. This CDR3 contains 15 residues. V lost 3 bases, J lost 8 bases, and 16 bases lay in between. The CDR3 nucleotides read TGTGCCAGCAGTTATCTGAGGGGCGGTAAAGAAAAACTGTTTTTT. It translates to CASSYLRGGKEKLFF.

This rearrangement joins TRBV28 to TRBJ2-1; 11 positions agree with TRBD2. This CDR3 is 14 amino acids long. V lost 8 bases to trimming and J lost 9 bases; unmatched junction nucleotides: 9. Germline assignment: CDR1 MDHEN and CDR2 SYDVKM. The CDR3 protein is CASFTSGRLGEQFF. The DNA for the CDR3 is TGTGCCAGCTTTACTAGCGGGAGACTGGGTGAGCAGTTCTTC.